A selection of T cell receptor beta chains follows, all from one sample in a study of Graves' ophthalmopathy and Graves' hyperthyroidism. TCRdb analysed the multiplex PCR reads with MiXCR anew, one entry per CDR3 protein. The sample includes 200,000 to 250,000 distinct CDR3 sequences, around a fifth seen only once; the top ten take roughly 42%. The sequenced material came from peripheral blood. These TCRs come from a woman in her fifties or sixties with Graves' ophthalmopathy. The CDR3 runs from the conserved cysteine through the conserved F or W. D genes are given only for firm matches. Expanded clones get a size class; other rows say once, few or many, or leave the size out.

v_call	d_call	j_call	clone_size	cdr3_nt	cdr3_aa
TRBV2	-	TRBJ1-2	many	TGTGCCAGCAGTCGGAGACAGGCCACCGGCTACACCTTC	CASSRRQATGYTF
TRBV4-1	-	TRBJ2-7	many	TGCGCCAGCAGCCAAGAGGAGGGACGGCGCTACGAGCAGTACTTC	CASSQEEGRRYEQYF
TRBV20-1	TRBD2	TRBJ2-5	-	TGCAGTGCTAGAGCCGGGACTAGCGCGCAAGAGACCCAGTACTTC	CSARAGTSAQETQYF
TRBV12-3/TRBV12-4	-	TRBJ1-1	-	TGTGCCAGCAGTTTACGGTGGGCGAATGCTTTCTTT	CASSLRWANAFF
TRBV6-1	-	TRBJ2-7	many	TGTGCCAGCAGAATGGGCGCCTCCTACGAGCAGTACTTC	CASRMGASYEQYF
TRBV19	-	TRBJ2-7	many	TGTGCCAGTAGCCCGCAGGCGGGCGGCTACGAGCAGTACTTC	CASSPQAGGYEQYF
TRBV29-1	TRBD1	TRBJ1-2	many	TGCAGCGTTGATTTCAGGGGGCATGGCTACACCTTC	CSVDFRGHGYTF
TRBV6-1	-	TRBJ2-4	many	TGTGCCAGCAGCCGCGGACAGCTGGCCAAAAACATTCAGTACTTC	CASSRGQLAKNIQYF
TRBV5-1	TRBD2	TRBJ2-5	many	TGCGCCAGCAGCTTGAGGCGTAGGAGCGGGGGACAAGAGACCCAGTACTTC	CASSLRRRSGGQETQYF
TRBV11-2	-	TRBJ2-5	many	TGTGCCAGCAGCCCTCAAGGTGGGGAAGAGACCCAGTACTTC	CASSPQGGEETQYF
TRBV6-1	TRBD1	TRBJ1-1	many	TGTGCCAGCAGTGAACTGGGGACAGGGGTCGGCGCTTTCTTT	CASSELGTGVGAFF
TRBV5-1	-	TRBJ1-1	many	TGCGCCAGCAGCTTGGGGACAGTGAACACTGAAGCTTTCTTT	CASSLGTVNTEAFF
TRBV12-3/TRBV12-4	-	TRBJ1-2	many	TGTGCCAGCAGCCTAGGTGGGGGCTACACCTTC	CASSLGGGYTF
TRBV20-1	-	TRBJ1-5	many	TGCAGTGTTCGACGCGGGGGACGGCTTAGCAATCAGCCCCAGCATTTT	CSVRRGGRLSNQPQHF
TRBV5-1	TRBD2	TRBJ2-5	-	TGCGCCAGCGAAGCGGGAGGGGGAGAGACCCAGTACTTC	CASEAGGGETQYF
TRBV12-3/TRBV12-4	-	TRBJ2-4	many	TGTGCCAGCAGTTCCCGCAGGGGAAGCATTCAGTACTTC	CASSSRRGSIQYF
TRBV19	-	TRBJ1-2	many	TGTGCCAGTAGTATGACCCTGAGTTATGGCTACACCTTC	CASSMTLSYGYTF
TRBV18	-	TRBJ1-5	few	TGTGCCAGCTCACCGGGGGAGAATCAGCCCCAGCATTTT	CASSPGENQPQHF
TRBV7-2	TRBD2	TRBJ2-7	many	TGTGCCAGCAGCTTACTAGCGGGATCGTGGGAGCAGTACTTC	CASSLLAGSWEQYF
TRBV5-1	-	TRBJ1-1	many	TGCGCCAGCAGCTTGGGACCGATGAACACTGAAGCTTTCTTT	CASSLGPMNTEAFF
TRBV7-8	-	TRBJ2-7	many	TGTGCCAGCAGCTTCCGAGGTTTACACGAGCAGTACTTC	CASSFRGLHEQYF
TRBV2	-	TRBJ2-6	few	TGTGCCAGCAGCGGGCTGGTCTCTGGGGCCAACGTCCTGACTTTC	CASSGLVSGANVLTF
TRBV5-1	-	TRBJ2-5	many	TGCGCCAGCAGCTTTGGGGGGCCAAAGACCCAGTACTTC	CASSFGGPKTQYF
TRBV5-1	TRBD1	TRBJ2-6	-	TGCGCCAGCAGCTTGGAAAACAGGGGAGGGGCCAACGTCCTGACTTTC	CASSLENRGGANVLTF
TRBV12-3/TRBV12-4	-	TRBJ2-5	once	TGTGCCAGCAGCCCGAGTAGCATTGAAGAGACCCAGTACTTC	CASSPSSIEETQYF
TRBV24-1	-	TRBJ2-2	-	TGTGCCACCAGTGATTTGAACAGGGTCGGCGTAGAAACCGGGGAGCTGTTTTTT	CATSDLNRVGVETGELFF
TRBV29-1	TRBD2	TRBJ2-7	many	TGCAGCGTTGAGGCAGGTAGCGGGAGGGCCCCCGAGCAGTACTTC	CSVEAGSGRAPEQYF
TRBV19	TRBD1	TRBJ1-1	few	TGTGCCAGTAGCAGACAGGGATGGTCGAACACTGAAGCTTTCTTT	CASSRQGWSNTEAFF
TRBV6-1	-	TRBJ2-7	many	TGTGCCAGCAGCCCTCCCCCGCAGCGCGAGCAGTACTTC	CASSPPPQREQYF